The sequence of this T cell receptor beta chain was determined in a study of T-cell reconstitution after alpha-beta-depleted transplantation in children listed by TCRdb under 2016. Concerning the study at large: Using TCR repertoire profiling, the study followed T-cell immune reconstitution in a quantitative way in children after TCRalphabeta/CD19-depleted allogeneic hematopoietic cell transplantation. Overall study results and their limits: The apparently early recovery of alphabetaT-cell counts about two months after transplant reportedly depended on only several hundred rapidly expanded clones that came from non-depleted graft cells. The frequencies of hyperexpanded clones fell over the following months, and after one year, T-cell counts and TCRbeta diversity were mostly attributed to newly produced T cells. In some patients, high TCRbeta diversity at day 60 was attributed to recipient T cells and intrathymic progenitors that had survived conditioning.

The label giving this sample's treatment or condition can be read as: allogeneic hematopoietic cell transplantation with graft depleted of TCRalphabeta T cells and CD19 B cells. The transplant recipients were children given TCRalphabeta/CD19-depleted allogeneic hematopoietic cell grafts. Its CDR3 holds 17 amino acids, cysteine through phenylalanine. The entry retains the CDR3 DNA only, 51 bases that are in frame from base 1. According to the germline V gene, CDR1 reads LGHNA and CDR2 reads YNFKEQ. From V the trimming removes 3 bases and from J it removes 4 bases, while the gene matches leave 10 bases of the junction unaccounted for. To prepare the library, PCR was applied. Sequenced on an Illumina HiSeq 2500. TCR library preparation used molecular barcoding, with unique molecular identifiers applied to normalize quantification of the TCRbeta repertoire. Starting from the raw public reads, TCRdb applied fastp trimming at Q25, assembled clones with MiXCR and retained in-frame beta chains. Every CDR3 protein is listed once, alongside the most common genes and DNA of its rows. Present in this sample are over 150,000 distinct CDR3 sequences, about 7% of which were seen just once. 5.5% of the sample is taken by the ten largest.

The table lists this clonotype with many counts. Which antigen it targets is not known. No base quality values were provided; no much bigger clone lies one nucleotide off. The sample in question was PBMCs, obtained before TCRalphabeta/CD19-depleted stem cell transplant. The origin of this receptor is a boy aged 2 to 9 with acute lymphoblastic leukemia, due to receive a stem cell transplant. This sequence uses TRBV4-2 and TRBJ2-1, and 9 bases in between align with TRBD2. The CDR3 reads as follows: CASSQDRSGGSYNEQFF. The DNA sequence reads TGTGCCAGCAGCCAGGACCGAAGCGGGGGGTCTTACAATGAGCAGTTCTTC.